The clone carrying this T cell receptor (beta chain) was counted a few times. Its specificity is unknown. Documented time point: week 35, safety follow-up. Doses of 300 ug of mutant IDH1 20-mer peptide were given with topical imiquimod. Administration of eight vaccinations to patients took place in weeks 1, 3, 5, 7, 11, 15, 19, 23. This entry comes from a study of a mutant IDH1 vaccine in newly diagnosed glioma. Overall study context: Therapy received beforehand was radiotherapy, temozolomide, or both, with most patients given both.

Method: immunoSEQ multiplex PCR; TCRdb's copy keeps in-frame clones and lacks some. The sample carries 68,000 or so clones, almost 85% recorded once. The germline V gene encodes CDR1 MDHEN and CDR2 SYDVKM. This CDR3 is 13 amino acids long. V shed 6 bases and J shed 2 bases, with 10 bases lying between them. General study findings and limits: Pseudoprogression appears to have had no connection to changes in top peripheral T cell clonotypes.

The sample in question was PBMCs, obtained from a glioma patient whose treatment included an IDH1 peptide vaccine. The TCR originated in a man in his late teens or twenties with glioma. The chain carries TRBV28 and TRBJ1-1; the D is unclear. In DNA form, the CDR3 reads TGTGCCAGCAGCCCTACCAGAAACACTGAAGCTTTCTTT. This gives the protein CASSPTRNTEAFF.